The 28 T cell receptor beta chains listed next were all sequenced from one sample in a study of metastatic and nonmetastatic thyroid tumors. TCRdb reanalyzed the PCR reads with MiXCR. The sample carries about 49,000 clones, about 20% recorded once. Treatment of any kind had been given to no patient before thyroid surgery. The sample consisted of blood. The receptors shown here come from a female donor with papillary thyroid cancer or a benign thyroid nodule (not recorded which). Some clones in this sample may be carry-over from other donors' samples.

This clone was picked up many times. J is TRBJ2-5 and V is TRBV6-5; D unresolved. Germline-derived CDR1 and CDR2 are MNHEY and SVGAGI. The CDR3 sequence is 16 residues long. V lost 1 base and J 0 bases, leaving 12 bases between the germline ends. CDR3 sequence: CASSYYGIPDQETQYF. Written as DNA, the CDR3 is TGTGCCAGCAGTTACTACGGAATCCCGGACCAAGAGACCCAGTACTTC.

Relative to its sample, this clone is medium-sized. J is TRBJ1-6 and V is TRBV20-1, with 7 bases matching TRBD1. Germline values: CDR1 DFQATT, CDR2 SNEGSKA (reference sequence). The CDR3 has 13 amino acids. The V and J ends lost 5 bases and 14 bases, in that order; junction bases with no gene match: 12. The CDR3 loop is CSAPPSRGLTLHF. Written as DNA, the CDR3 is TGCAGTGCTCCACCTTCCAGGGGGTTGACCCTCCACTTT.

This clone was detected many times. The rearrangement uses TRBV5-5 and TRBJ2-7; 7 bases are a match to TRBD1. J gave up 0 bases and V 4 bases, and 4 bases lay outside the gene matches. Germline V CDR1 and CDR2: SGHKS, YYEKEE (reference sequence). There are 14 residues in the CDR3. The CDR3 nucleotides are TGTGCCAGCAGCGCGACAGGGAGCTCCTACGAGCAGTACTTC. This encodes CASSATGSSYEQYF.

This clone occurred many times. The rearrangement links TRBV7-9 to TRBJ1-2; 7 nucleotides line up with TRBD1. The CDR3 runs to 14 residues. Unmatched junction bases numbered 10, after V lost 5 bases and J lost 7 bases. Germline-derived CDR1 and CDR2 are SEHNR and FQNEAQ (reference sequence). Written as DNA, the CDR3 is TGTGCCAGCAGCCAGGGACAGAACATGGGTGGCTACACCTTC. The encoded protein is CASSQGQNMGGYTF.

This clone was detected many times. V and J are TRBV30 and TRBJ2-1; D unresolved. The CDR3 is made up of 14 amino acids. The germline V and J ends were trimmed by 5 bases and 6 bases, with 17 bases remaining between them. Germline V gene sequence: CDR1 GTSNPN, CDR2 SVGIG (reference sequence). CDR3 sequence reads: CAWGLGSKRNEQFF. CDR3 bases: TGTGCCTGGGGGTTGGGGTCAAAACGCAATGAGCAGTTCTTC.

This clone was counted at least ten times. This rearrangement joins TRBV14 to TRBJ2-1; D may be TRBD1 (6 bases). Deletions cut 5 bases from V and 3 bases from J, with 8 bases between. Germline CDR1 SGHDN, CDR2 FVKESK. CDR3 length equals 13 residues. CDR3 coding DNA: TGTGCCAGCAGCAAGGACAGCTACAATGAGCAGTTCTTC. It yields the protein CASSKDSYNEQFF. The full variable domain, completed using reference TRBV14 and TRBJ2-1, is EAGVTQFPSHSVIEKGQTVTLRCDPISGHDNLYWYRRVMGKEIKFLLHFVKESKQDESGMPNNRFLAERTGGTYSTLKVQPAELEDSGVYFCASSKDSYNEQFFGPGTRLTVL.

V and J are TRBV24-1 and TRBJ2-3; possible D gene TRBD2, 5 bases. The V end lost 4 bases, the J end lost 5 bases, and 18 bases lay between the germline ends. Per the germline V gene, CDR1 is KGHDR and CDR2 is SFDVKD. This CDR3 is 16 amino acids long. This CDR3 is CATSDHPGEGKDTQYF. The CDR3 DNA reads TGTGCCACCAGTGACCACCCAGGCGAGGGCAAAGATACGCAGTATTTT.

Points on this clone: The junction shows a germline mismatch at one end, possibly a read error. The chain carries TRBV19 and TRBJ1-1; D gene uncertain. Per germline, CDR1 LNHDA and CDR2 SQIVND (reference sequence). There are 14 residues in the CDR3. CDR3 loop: CASRGGLQNTEAFF. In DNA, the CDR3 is TGTGCCAGTAGGGGAGGGTTGCAGAACACTGAAGCGTTCTTT.

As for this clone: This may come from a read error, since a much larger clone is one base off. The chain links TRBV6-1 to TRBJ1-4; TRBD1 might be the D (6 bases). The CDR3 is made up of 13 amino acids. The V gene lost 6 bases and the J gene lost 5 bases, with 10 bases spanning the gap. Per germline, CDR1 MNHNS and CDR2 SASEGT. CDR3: CASRRGVNEKLFF. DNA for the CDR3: TGTGCCAGCAGAAGGGGGGTGAATGAAAAACTGTTTTTT.

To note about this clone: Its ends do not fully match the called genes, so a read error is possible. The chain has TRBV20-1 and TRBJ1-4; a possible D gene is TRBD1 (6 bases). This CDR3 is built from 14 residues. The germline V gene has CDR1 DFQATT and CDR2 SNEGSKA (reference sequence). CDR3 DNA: TGCAGTGCTTCCCGGGAGAGGGGGTTTGAAAAACTGTTATTT. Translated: CSASRERGFEKLLF.

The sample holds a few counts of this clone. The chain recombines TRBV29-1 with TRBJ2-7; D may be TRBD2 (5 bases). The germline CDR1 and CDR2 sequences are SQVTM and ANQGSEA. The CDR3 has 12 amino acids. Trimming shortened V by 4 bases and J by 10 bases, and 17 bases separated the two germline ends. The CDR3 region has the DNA TGCAGCGTTGGTAAGGACTCCAGCAACCAGTACTTC. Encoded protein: CSVGKDSSNQYF.

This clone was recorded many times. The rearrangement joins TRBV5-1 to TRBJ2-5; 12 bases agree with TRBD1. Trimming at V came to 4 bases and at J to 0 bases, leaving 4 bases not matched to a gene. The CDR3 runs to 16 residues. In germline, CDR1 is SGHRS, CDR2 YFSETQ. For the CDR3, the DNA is TGCGCCAGCAGCGGAGGGACAGGGGGCTACCAAGAGACCCAGTACTTC. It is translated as CASSGGTGGYQETQYF.

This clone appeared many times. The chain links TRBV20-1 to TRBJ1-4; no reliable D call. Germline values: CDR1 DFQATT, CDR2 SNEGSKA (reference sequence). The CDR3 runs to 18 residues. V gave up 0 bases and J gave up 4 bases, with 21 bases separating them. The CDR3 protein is CSARDGHPRGVGNEKLFF. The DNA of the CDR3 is TGCAGTGCTAGAGATGGGCACCCGCGGGGTGTGGGTAATGAAAAACTGTTTTTT.

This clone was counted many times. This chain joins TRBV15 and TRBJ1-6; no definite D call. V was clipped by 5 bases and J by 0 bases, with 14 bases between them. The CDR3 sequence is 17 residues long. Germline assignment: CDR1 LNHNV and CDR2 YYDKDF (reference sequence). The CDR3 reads CATSYARQSSYNSPLHF. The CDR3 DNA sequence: TGTGCCACCAGCTACGCCCGTCAGAGCTCCTATAATTCACCCCTCCACTTT.

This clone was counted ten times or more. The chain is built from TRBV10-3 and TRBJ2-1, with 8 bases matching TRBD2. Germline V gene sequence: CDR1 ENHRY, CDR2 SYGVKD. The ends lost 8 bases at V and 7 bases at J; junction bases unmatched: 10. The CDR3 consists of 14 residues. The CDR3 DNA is TGTGCCATCGAGCCGGGGGGGGCGGGGAATGAGCAGTTCTTC. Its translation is CAIEPGGAGNEQFF.

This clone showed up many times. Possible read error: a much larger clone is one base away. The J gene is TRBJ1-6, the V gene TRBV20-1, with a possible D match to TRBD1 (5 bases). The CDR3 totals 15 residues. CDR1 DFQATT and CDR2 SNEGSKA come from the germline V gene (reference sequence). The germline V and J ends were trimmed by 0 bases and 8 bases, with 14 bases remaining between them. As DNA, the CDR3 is TGCAGTGCTAGAGATCTTAGGGGAGATTATTCACCCCTCCACTTT. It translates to CSARDLRGDYSPLHF.

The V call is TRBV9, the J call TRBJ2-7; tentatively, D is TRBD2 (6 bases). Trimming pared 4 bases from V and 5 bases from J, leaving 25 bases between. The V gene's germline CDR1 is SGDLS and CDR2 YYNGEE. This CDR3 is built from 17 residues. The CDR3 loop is CASSPRGAWRVAHEQYF. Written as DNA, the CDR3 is TGTGCCAGCAGCCCCCGCGGTGCGTGGAGGGTGGCCCACGAGCAGTACTTC.

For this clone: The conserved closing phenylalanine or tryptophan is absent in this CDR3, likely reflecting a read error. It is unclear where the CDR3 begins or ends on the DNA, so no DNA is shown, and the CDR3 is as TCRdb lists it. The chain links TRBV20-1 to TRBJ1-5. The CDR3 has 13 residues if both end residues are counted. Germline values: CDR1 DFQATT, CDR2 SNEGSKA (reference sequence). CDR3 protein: CSASENQNQPQQY.

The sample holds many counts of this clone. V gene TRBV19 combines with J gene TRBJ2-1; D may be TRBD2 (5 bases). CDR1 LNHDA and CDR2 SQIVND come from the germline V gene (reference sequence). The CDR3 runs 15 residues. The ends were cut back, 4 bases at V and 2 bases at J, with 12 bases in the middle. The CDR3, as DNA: TGTGCCAGTAGTAGCTCCCCCGGGGCCTACAATGAGCAGTTCTTC. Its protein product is CASSSSPGAYNEQFF.

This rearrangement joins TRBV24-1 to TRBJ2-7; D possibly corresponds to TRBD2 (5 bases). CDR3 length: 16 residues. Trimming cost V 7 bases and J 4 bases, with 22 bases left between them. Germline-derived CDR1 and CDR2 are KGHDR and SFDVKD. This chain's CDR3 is CATRLGEAGVTYEQYF. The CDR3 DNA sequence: TGTGCCACCAGGCTCGGGGAAGCTGGTGTGACATACGAGCAGTACTTC.

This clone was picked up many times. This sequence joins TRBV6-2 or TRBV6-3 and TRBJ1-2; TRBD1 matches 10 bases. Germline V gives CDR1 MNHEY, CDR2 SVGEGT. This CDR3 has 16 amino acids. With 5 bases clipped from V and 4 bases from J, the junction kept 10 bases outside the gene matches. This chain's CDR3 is CASSPRPGTGVYGYTF. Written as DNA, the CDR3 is TGTGCCAGCAGTCCCCGTCCCGGGACAGGGGTCTATGGCTACACCTTC.

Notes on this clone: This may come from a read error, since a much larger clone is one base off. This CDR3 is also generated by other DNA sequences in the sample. CDR3 residues: CSARPGGSPLHF. The CDR3 DNA is TGCAGTGCTAGACCAGGGGGTTCACCCCTCCACTTT. The chain is built from TRBV20-1 and TRBJ1-6, with 7 bases that match TRBD1. With V trimmed by 2 bases and J by 9 bases, 1 base remained unmatched. Germline V lookup: CDR1 DFQATT, CDR2 SNEGSKA (reference sequence). The CDR3 consists of 12 residues.

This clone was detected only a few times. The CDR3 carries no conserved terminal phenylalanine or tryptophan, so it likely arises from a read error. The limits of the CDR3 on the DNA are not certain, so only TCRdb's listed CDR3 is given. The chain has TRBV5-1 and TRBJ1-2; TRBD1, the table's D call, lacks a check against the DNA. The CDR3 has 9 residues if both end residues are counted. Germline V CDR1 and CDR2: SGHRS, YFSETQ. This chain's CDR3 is CASQARCTL.

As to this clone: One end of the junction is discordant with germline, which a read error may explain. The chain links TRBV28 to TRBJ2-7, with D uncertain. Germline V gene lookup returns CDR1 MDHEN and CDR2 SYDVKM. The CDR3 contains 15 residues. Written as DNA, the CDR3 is TGTGCCAGCAGTTTATGGGGCAGTGAAGATTACGATCAGTACTTC. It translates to CASSLWGSEDYDQYF.

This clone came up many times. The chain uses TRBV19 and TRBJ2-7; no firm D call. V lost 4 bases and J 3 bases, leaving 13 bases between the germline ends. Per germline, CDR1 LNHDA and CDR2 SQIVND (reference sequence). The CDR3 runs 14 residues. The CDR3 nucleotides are TGTGCCAGTAGTAGGAAAGTGGACGGCTACGAGCAGTACTTC. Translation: CASSRKVDGYEQYF.

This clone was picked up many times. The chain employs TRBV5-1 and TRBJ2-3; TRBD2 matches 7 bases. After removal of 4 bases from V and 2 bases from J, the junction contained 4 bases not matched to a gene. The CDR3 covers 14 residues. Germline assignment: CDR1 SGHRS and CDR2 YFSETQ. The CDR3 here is CASSRLADTDTQYF. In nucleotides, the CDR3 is TGCGCCAGCAGCAGGCTAGCGGACACAGATACGCAGTATTTT.

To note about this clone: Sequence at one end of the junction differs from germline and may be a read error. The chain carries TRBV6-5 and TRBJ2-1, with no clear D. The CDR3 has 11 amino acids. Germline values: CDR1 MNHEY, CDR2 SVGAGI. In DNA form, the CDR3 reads TGTGCAAGCAGTTCGCGGAAAGCGCAGTTCTTC. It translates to CASSSRKAQFF.

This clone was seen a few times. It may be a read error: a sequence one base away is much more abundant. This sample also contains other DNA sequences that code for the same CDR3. The CDR3 here is CAISPSVSSYNEQFF. The CDR3 nucleotides are TGTGCCATCAGCCCTAGCGTTAGCTCATACAATGAGCAGTTCTTC. The chain couples TRBV10-3 to TRBJ2-1; a possible D gene is TRBD2 (6 bases). The CDR3 spans 15 residues. Germline CDR1 reads ENHRY; CDR2 reads SYGVKD. Trimming pared 6 bases from V and 4 bases from J, leaving 16 bases between.